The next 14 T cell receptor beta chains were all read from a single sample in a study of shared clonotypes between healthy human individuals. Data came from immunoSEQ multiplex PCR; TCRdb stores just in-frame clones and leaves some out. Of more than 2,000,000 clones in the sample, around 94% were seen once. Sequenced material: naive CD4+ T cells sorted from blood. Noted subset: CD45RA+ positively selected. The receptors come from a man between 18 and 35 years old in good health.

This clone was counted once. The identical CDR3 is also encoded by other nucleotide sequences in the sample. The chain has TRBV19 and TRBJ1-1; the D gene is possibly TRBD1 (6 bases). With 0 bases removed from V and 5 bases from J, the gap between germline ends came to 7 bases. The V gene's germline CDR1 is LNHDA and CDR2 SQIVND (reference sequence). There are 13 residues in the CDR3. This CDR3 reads CASSIERGTEAFF. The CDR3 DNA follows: TGTGCCAGTAGTATAGAAAGGGGGACTGAAGCTTTCTTT.

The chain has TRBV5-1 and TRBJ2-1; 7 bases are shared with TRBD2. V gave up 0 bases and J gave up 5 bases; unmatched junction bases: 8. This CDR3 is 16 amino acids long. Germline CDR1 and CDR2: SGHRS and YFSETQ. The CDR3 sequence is CASSLVGGSSHNEQFF. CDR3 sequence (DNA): TGCGCCAGCAGCTTGGTTGGCGGGAGTTCGCACAATGAGCAGTTCTTC.

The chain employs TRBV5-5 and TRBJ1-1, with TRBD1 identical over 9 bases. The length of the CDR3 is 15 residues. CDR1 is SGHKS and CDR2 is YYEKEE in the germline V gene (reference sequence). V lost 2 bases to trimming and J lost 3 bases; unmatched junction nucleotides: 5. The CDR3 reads CASSFWDRDYTEAFF. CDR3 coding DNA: TGTGCCAGCAGCTTCTGGGACAGGGATTACACTGAAGCTTTCTTT.

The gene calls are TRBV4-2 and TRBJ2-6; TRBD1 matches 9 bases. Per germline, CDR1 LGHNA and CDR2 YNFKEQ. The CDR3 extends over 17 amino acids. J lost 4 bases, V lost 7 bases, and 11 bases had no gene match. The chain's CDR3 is CASNPGGQGTGANVLTF. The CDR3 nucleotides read TGTGCCAGCAACCCAGGGGGACAGGGAACCGGGGCCAACGTCCTGACTTTC.

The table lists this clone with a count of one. The CDR3 loop is CASRLDAWNTEAFF. Written as DNA, the CDR3 is TGTGCCAGCAGACTGGACGCCTGGAACACTGAAGCTTTCTTT. The chain recombines TRBV6-5 with TRBJ1-1; no clear D. CDR1 MNHEY and CDR2 SVGAGI come from the germline V gene. Between the trimmed V and J ends, which lost 6 bases and 1 base, there was a span of 12 bases. The CDR3 length is 14 residues.

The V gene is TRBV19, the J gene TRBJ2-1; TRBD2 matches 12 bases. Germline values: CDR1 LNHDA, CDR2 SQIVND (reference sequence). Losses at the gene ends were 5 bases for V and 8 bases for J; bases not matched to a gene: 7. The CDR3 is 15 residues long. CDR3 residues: CASSHRTSGIDEQFF. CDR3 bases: TGTGCCAGTAGTCATCGGACTAGCGGGATTGATGAGCAGTTCTTC. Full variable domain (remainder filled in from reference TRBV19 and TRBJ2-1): DGGITQSPKYLFRKEGQNVTLSCEQNLNHDAMYWYRQDPGQGLRLIYYSQIVNDFQKGDIAEGYSVSREKKESFPLTVTSAQKNPTAFYLCASSHRTSGIDEQFFGPGTRLTVL.

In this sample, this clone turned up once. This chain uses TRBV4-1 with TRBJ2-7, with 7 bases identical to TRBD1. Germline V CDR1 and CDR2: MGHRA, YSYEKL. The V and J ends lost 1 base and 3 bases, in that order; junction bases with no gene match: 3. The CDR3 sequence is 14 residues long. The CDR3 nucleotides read TGCGCCAGCAGCCAAGTCTCAGGGGGCTACGAGCAGTACTTC. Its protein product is CASSQVSGGYEQYF.

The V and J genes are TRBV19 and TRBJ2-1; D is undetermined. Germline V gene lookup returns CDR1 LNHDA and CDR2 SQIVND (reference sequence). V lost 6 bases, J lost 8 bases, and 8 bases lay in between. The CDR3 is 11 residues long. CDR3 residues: CASSQVHEQFF. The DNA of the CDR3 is TGTGCCAGTAGCCAAGTCCATGAGCAGTTCTTC.

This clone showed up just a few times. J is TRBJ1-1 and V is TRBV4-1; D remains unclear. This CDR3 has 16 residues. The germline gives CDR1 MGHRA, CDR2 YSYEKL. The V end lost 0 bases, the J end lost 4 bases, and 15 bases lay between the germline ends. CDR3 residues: CASSQDPGFRGTEAFF. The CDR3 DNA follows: TGCGCCAGCAGCCAAGATCCGGGGTTCCGGGGCACTGAAGCTTTCTTT.

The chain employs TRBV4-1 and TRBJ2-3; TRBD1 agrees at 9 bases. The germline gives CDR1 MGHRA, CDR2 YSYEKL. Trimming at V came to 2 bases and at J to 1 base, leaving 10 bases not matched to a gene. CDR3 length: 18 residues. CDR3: CASSQKDTRTGGTDTQYF. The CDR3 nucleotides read TGCGCCAGCAGCCAAAAGGATACTCGGACAGGGGGCACAGATACGCAGTATTTT.

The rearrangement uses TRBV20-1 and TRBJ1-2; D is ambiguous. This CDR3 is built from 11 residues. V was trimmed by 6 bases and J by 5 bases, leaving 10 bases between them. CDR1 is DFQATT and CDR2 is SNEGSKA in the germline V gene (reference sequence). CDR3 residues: CSASGEYGYTF. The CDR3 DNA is TGCAGTGCCTCCGGCGAGTATGGCTACACCTTC.

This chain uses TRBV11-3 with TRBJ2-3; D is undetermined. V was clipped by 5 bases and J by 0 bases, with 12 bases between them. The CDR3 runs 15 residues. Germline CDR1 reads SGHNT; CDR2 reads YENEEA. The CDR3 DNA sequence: TGTGCCAGCAGCACCCGAGGTGGGAGCACAGATACGCAGTATTTT. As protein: CASSTRGGSTDTQYF.

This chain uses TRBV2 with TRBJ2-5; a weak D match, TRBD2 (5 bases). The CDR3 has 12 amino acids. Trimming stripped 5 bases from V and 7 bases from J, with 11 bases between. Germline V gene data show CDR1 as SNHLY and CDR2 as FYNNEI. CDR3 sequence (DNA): TGTGCCAGCAGTAATGACCGGGGGACCCAGTACTTC. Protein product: CASSNDRGTQYF.

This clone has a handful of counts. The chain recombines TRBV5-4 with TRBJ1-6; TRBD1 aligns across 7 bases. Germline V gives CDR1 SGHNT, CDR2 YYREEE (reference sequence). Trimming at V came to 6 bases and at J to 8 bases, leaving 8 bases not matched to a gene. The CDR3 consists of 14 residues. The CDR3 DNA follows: TGTGCCAGCACCCCCGGGACAGCAGATTCACCCCTCCACTTT. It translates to CASTPGTADSPLHF.